This TCR beta chain was profiled in a study of cytomegalovirus exposure and HLA in healthy donors. Using immunoSEQ multiplex PCR, the repertoire was profiled, and TCRdb retains in-frame clones only, with some absent. Here the sample spans fewer than 300,000 clones, more than 75% being singletons. The CDR3 length is 16 residues. V was cut by 3 bases and J by 0 bases, with 12 bases left in between. Germline assignment: CDR1 MNHNS and CDR2 SASEGT. About this clone itself: Its antigen is as yet unknown.

The study, taken as a whole, reports: The study listed under 200 cytomegalovirus-associated TCR beta chains.

The clonotype originates from a woman younger than 30 in good health and CMV-seronegative. This chain uses TRBV6-1 with TRBJ2-1; no reliable D call. Material: PBMCs. The CDR3 here is CASSDLFRSSYNEQFF. The CDR3 DNA is TGTGCCAGCAGTGATTTATTCAGAAGCTCCTACAATGAGCAGTTCTTC.